This T cell receptor beta chain stems from a study of blood T cells in healthy people across ages. This clonotype was found a few times. Its antigen is unknown. Primed by a sample-barcoded 5' primer and a J-beta primer mix, a second PCR proceeded for roughly 7 to 11 cycles. Each CDR3 protein gets one entry after TCRdb re-called the 5' RACE reads with MiXCR. The sample lists some 1,500,000 distinct CDR3 sequences; around 40% were seen once. Donors were healthy Caucasian individuals from Russia aged about 6 to 100. Study conclusions and caveats: Across the age range, TCR beta diversity per million T cells fell in a roughly linear way.

CDR3 size: 14 residues. V was trimmed by 0 bases and J by 2 bases, leaving 10 bases between them. Germline CDR1 and CDR2: DFQATT and SNEGSKA (reference sequence). The J gene is TRBJ1-2, the V gene TRBV20-1; D is uncertain. Sequencing input: blood. The receptor's source is a woman younger than 35 in good health. This chain's CDR3 is CSARERSANYGYTF. CDR3 nucleotides: TGCAGTGCTAGAGAGCGGTCGGCAAACTATGGCTACACCTTC.